The clone carrying this T cell receptor beta chain was seen just once. The data originate from a study of blood T cell repertoires in COVID-19. Repertoires were generated with immunoSEQ multiplex PCR, while TCRdb's copy carries only in-frame clones and drops some. The sample has about 35,000 clones, around 87% seen once. The junction had 7 bases not matched to a gene; V was cut back by 4 bases and J by 4 bases. Germline assignment: CDR1 MRHNA and CDR2 SNTAGT. CDR3 length: 15 residues. The source material was peripheral blood. The V call is TRBV6-4, the J call TRBJ2-3; 8 bases align to TRBD1. This clonotype was sampled from a human donor in a cohort sampled during active COVID-19. The CDR3 coding sequence is TGTGCCAGCAGTGGGACAGGGATCATGTCAGATACGCAGTATTTT. Encoded protein: CASSGTGIMSDTQYF.